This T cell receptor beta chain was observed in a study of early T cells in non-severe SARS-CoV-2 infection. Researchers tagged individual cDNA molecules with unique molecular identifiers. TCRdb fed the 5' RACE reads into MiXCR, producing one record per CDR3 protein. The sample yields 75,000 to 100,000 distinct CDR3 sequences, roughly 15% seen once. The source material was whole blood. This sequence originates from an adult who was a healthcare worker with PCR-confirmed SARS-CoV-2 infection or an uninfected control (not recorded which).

In DNA, the CDR3 is TGTGCCAGTAGTATAATCGGCCAGAGCACAGATACGCAGTATTTT. This encodes CASSIIGQSTDTQYF. The rearrangement links TRBV19 to TRBJ2-3; D gene unclear. This CDR3 has 15 amino acids. The ends were cut back, 2 bases at V and 0 bases at J, with 9 bases in the middle. The germline V gene has CDR1 LNHDA and CDR2 SQIVND (reference sequence).